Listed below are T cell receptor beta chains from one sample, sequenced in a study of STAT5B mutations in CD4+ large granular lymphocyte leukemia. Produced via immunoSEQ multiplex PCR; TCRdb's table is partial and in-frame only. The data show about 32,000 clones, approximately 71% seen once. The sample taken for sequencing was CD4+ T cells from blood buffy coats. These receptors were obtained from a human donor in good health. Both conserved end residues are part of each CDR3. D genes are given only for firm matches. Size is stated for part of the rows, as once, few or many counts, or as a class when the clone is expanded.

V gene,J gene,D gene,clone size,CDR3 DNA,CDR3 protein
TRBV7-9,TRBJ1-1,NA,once,TGTGCCAGCAGCTCTGATTTCGCTGAAGCTTTCTTT,CASSSDFAEAFF
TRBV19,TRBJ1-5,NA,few,TGTGCCAGTAGTATACGGCTGATATGGGATCAGCCCCAGCATTTT,CASSIRLIWDQPQHF
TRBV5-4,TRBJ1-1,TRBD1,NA,TGTGCCAGCAGCCAAAGGGACAGGGCAATGAACACTGAAGCTTTCTTT,CASSQRDRAMNTEAFF
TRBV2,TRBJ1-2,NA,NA,TGTGCCACGGCCGGCAACTCTAACTATGGCTACACCTTC,CATAGNSNYGYTF
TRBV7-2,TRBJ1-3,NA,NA,TGTGCCAGCAGCCGTGAGTTCGGAAACACCATATATTTT,CASSREFGNTIYF
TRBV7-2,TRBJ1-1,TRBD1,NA,TGTGCCAGCAGCTCTTACAGGGGGCTGAGCACTGAAGCTTTCTTT,CASSSYRGLSTEAFF
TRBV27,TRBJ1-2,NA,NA,TGTGCCAGCGGAGGGAGGGCGCAGATTGGCTACACCTTC,CASGGRAQIGYTF
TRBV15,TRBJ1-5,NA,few,TGTGCCACCAGCAGAGATCGGGGGTATCAGCCCCAGCATTTT,CATSRDRGYQPQHF
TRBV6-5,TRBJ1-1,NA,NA,TGTGCCAGCAGGATCCGGGGAGGTGAAGCTTTCTTT,CASRIRGGEAFF
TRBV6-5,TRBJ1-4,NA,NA,TGTGCCAGCAGTTACTCCTGGGGGCAGGATGAAAAACTGTTTTTT,CASSYSWGQDEKLFF
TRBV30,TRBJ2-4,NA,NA,TGTGCCTGGAGTCTGGCGGACAGAAACATTCAGTACTTC,CAWSLADRNIQYF
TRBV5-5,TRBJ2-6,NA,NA,TGTGCCAGCGCCGCCGACAGCTCTGGGGCCAACGTCCTGACTTTC,CASAADSSGANVLTF
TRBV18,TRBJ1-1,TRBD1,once,TGTGCCAGCTCTAGAGCAGACAGGGGAAACACTGAAGCTTTCTTT,CASSRADRGNTEAFF
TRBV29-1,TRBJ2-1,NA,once,TGCAGCGTTGAAGTCCCAAAACCCAGAGCCAATGAGCAGTTCTTC,CSVEVPKPRANEQFF
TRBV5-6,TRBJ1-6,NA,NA,TGTGCCAGCAGCTTGGCCCCCCAGGTCGCCTCACCCCTCCACTTT,CASSLAPQVASPLHF
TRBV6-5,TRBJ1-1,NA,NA,TGTGCCAGCGGGGAGACGGGACCCCTGGGAGTTGAAGCTTTCTTT,CASGETGPLGVEAFF
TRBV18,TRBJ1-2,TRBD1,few,TGTGCCAGCTCACCAGATGTCCAGGGGGAGAACTATGGCTACACCTTC,CASSPDVQGENYGYTF
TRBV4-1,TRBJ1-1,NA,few,TGCGCCAGCAGCCAGAGATCACCGGGAGAAGCTTTCTTT,CASSQRSPGEAFF
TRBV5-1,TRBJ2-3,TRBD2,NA,TGCGCCAGCAGCTTGGTGGGAGGGAGCACAGATACGCAGTATTTT,CASSLVGGSTDTQYF
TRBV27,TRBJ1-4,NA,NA,TGTGCCAGCAGTTCCAATGAAAAACTGTTTTTT,CASSSNEKLFF
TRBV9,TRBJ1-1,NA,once,TGTGCCAGCGGCGGCCCCTCGGAGGGGCTCACTGAAGCTTTCTTT,CASGGPSEGLTEAFF
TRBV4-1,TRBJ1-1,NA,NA,TGCGCCAGCAGCCAAGATTCGGACACTGAAGCTTTCTTT,CASSQDSDTEAFF
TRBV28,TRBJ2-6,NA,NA,TGTGCCAGCAGCCGTCTGGTGGCCAACGTCCTGACTTTC,CASSRLVANVLTF
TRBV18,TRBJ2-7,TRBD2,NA,TGTGCCAGCTCCTTCGGACTAGCGGGGGGGCCCGCCTACGAGCAGTACTTC,CASSFGLAGGPAYEQYF
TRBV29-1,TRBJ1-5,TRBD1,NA,TGCAGCGTTGATGGAGTAGGGGGCGATCAGCCCCAGCATTTT,CSVDGVGGDQPQHF
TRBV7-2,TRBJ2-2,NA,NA,TGTGCCAGCAGCTTAGTCTCTTCGGGGACCGGGGAGCTGTTTTTT,CASSLVSSGTGELFF
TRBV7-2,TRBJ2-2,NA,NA,TGTGCCAGCAGCCCCGGGGGAAGACCCACCGGGGAGCTGTTTTTT,CASSPGGRPTGELFF
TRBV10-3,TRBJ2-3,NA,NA,TGTGCCATCAATTATAGCGGAAGCACAGATACGCAGTATTTT,CAINYSGSTDTQYF
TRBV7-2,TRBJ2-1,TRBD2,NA,TGTGCCAGCAGCCAGATCCCTAGCGGGGGGTCATACAATGAGCAGTTCTTC,CASSQIPSGGSYNEQFF
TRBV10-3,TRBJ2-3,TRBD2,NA,TGTGCCATCAGTGCGGGGGGTAGCGTTAAAGATACGCAGTATTTT,CAISAGGSVKDTQYF
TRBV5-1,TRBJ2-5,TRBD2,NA,TGCGCCAGCAGCTTACTAGACTCGGGGGGGCGGACCCAGTACTTC,CASSLLDSGGRTQYF
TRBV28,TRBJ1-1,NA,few,TGTGCCAGCAGTCCCCCGGGTGGTAAAGGGATGAACACTGAAGCTTTCTTT,CASSPPGGKGMNTEAFF
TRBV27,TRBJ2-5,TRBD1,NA,TGTGCCAGCAGGACAGGGCAGGGGGAGACCCAGTACTTC,CASRTGQGETQYF
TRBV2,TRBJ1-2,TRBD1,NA,TGTGCCAGCAGTGGGGGACAGGCTGGCTACACCTTC,CASSGGQAGYTF
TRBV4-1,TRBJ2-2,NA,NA,TGCGCCAGCAGCCAAGGTGGCGGGGGCGGCGGGGAGCTGTTTTTT,CASSQGGGGGGELFF
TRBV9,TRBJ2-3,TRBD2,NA,TGTGCCAGCAGCCCCCGGGGGCGGGGGGTCACAGATACGCAGTATTTT,CASSPRGRGVTDTQYF
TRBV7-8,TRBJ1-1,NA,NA,TGTGCCAGCAGCTTAGGACACAACACTGAAGCTTTCTTT,CASSLGHNTEAFF
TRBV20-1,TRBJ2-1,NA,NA,TGCAGTGCTGGACAGTACAATGAGCAGTTCTTC,CSAGQYNEQFF
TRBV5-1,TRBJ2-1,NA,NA,TGCGCCAGCAGCTCACAGAGCCCAAACAATGAGCAGTTCTTC,CASSSQSPNNEQFF
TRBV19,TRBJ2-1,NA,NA,TGTGCCAGTAGTATAACCCTCGCGGGGGCGGGTGAGCAGTTCTTC,CASSITLAGAGEQFF
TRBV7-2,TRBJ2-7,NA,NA,TGTGCCAGCACTTCGACCTACCCCGGGACGTTGACCTACGAGCAGTACTTC,CASTSTYPGTLTYEQYF
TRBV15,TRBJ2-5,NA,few,TGTGCCACCAGCAGAAACAGGGCACAAGAGACCCAGTACTTC,CATSRNRAQETQYF
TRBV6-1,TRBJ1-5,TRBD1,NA,TGTGCCAGCAGTGGGGGACAGGGGGCCGGTCAGCCCCAGCATTTT,CASSGGQGAGQPQHF
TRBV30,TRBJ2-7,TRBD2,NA,TGTGCCCTCCGGGTCGCGGGGGGCTACGAGCAGTACTTC,CALRVAGGYEQYF
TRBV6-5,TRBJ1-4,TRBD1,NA,TGTGCCAGCAGGAGGGGGCTGGGTAATGAAAAACTGTTTTTT,CASRRGLGNEKLFF
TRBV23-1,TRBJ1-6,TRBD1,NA,TGCGCCAGCGGAGCCGGGACAGGGGACACCCTCCACTTT,CASGAGTGDTLHF
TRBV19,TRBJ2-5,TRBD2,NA,TGTGCCAGTACCCTAGCGGGAGGAGAGACCCAGTACTTC,CASTLAGGETQYF
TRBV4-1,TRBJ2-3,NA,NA,TGCGCCAGCAGCCAAGAAGGACCGGGGGGCACAGATACGCAGTATTTT,CASSQEGPGGTDTQYF
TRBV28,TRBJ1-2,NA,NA,TGTGCCAGCAGTTTATCGAGCGTAAACTATGGCTACACCTTC,CASSLSSVNYGYTF
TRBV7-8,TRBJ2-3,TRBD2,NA,TGTGCCAGCAGCAGAGAGCGGGGAGGCACAGATACGCAGTATTTT,CASSRERGGTDTQYF
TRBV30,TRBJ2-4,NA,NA,TGTGCCTGGAGTCCAGACGCCAAAAACATTCAGTACTTC,CAWSPDAKNIQYF
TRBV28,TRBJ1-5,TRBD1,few,TGTGCCAGCAGTCGGAGACCGGGACAGGGTTGGGGCAATCAGCCCCAGCATTTT,CASSRRPGQGWGNQPQHF
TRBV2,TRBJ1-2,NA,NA,TGTGCCAGCAGTGAATTCCGTACTCCCCGGGGCTATGGCTACACCTTC,CASSEFRTPRGYGYTF